These 2 T cell receptor beta chains share one sample of origin, sequenced in a study of metastatic and nonmetastatic thyroid tumors (dated by TCRdb to about 2020). Receptor amplification or capture employed PCR. The sample was run on an Illumina HiSeq 4000. Using fastp at Q25 and MiXCR, TCRdb reprocessed the public reads and kept productive beta chains. The sample table shows 15,000 to 20,000 clones, and around 29% are seen once. Over 9.5% of the sample goes to the ten largest clones. None of the patients had been given any treatment before thyroid surgery. Input material: blood. The receptors were gathered from a female donor with papillary thyroid cancer or a benign thyroid nodule (not recorded which). Some clones in this sample may be carry-over from other donors' samples.

This clone counts as medium-sized. V usage is TRBV6-6 and J usage is TRBJ2-7; D unresolved. The germline CDR1 and CDR2 sequences are MNHNY and SVGAGI (reference sequence). Trimming shortened V by 2 bases and J by 1 base, and 12 bases separated the two germline ends. The CDR3 loop spans 15 amino acids. Here the CDR3 reads CASSYSRQESYEQYF. In DNA, the CDR3 is TGTGCCAGCAGTTACAGTAGGCAGGAGTCCTACGAGCAGTACTTC.

This clone has a handful of counts. V gene TRBV5-1 combines with J gene TRBJ1-1; tentatively, D is TRBD1 (6 bases). With 0 bases removed from V and 9 bases from J, the gap between germline ends came to 12 bases. This CDR3 spans 13 amino acids. Germline lookup yields CDR1 SGHRS and CDR2 YFSETQ. CDR3 protein: CASSLDTGSKAFF. The CDR3 coding sequence is TGCGCCAGCAGCTTGGACACAGGGTCTAAAGCTTTCTTT.